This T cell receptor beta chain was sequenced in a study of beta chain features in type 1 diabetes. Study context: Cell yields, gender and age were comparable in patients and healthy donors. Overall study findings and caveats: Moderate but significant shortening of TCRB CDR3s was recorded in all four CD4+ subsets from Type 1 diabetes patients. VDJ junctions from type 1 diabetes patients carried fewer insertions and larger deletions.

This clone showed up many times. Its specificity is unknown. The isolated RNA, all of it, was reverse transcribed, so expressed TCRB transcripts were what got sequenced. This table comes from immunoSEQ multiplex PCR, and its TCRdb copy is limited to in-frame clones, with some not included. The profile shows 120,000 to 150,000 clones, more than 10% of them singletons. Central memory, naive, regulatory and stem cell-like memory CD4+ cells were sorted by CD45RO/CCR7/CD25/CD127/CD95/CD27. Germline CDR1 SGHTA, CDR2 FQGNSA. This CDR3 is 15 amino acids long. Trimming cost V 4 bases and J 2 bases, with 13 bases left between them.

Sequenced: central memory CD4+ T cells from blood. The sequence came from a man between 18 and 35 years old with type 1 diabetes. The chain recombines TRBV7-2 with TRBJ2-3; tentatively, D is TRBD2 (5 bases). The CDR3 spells CASSSQSSATDTQYF. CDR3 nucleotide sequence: TGTGCCAGCAGCTCACAGAGTAGCGCCACAGATACGCAGTATTTT.